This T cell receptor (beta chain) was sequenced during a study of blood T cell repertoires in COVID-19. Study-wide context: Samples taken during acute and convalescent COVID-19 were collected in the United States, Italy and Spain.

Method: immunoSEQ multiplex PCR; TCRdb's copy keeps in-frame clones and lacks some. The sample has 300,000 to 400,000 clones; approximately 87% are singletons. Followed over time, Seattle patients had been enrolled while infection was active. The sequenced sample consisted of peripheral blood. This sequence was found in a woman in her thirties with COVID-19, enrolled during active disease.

CDR3 protein: CASCPLRVDNEQFF. The CDR3 DNA reads TGTGCCAGTTGCCCCCTGAGGGTCGATAATGAGCAGTTCTTC. The chain couples TRBV27 to TRBJ2-1; tentative D call: TRBD2 (5 bases). V dropped 9 bases and J dropped 7 bases, with 19 bases sitting between them. The CDR3 spans 14 residues. The V gene's germline CDR1 is MNHEY and CDR2 SMNVEV (reference sequence).